Below, 13 T cell receptor beta chains from the same sample are listed, as sequenced in a study of T cell responses to AZD1222 COVID-19 vaccine. This table comes from immunoSEQ multiplex PCR, and its TCRdb copy is limited to in-frame clones, with some not included. The sample lists 75,000 to 90,000 clones; roughly 80% were seen once. The starting material was peripheral blood, obtained on day 0 of AZD1222 vaccination. These TCRs come from an adult in good health.

The chain carries TRBV5-4 and TRBJ2-3; TRBD2 agrees at 7 bases. The CDR3 sequence is 17 residues long. J was trimmed by 2 bases and V by 4 bases; bases with no gene match: 13. The germline gives CDR1 SGHNT, CDR2 YYREEE (reference sequence). As DNA, the CDR3 is TGTGCCAGCAGCCCGAAGGGCGGCGGGAGTGTCACAGATACGCAGTATTTT. Translating gives CASSPKGGGSVTDTQYF.

V and J are TRBV10-3 and TRBJ1-2; possibly TRBD1 for D (6 bases). This CDR3 is built from 13 residues. V lost 8 bases and J 0 bases, leaving 10 bases between the germline ends. The germline V gene encodes CDR1 ENHRY and CDR2 SYGVKD. The CDR3 DNA is TGTGCCATCGGGGACATCTCTAACTATGGCTACACCTTC. As protein: CAIGDISNYGYTF.

As DNA, the CDR3 is TGTGCCAGTAGTAAGGGGCTCGGTAACTATGGCTACACCTTC. The encoded protein is CASSKGLGNYGYTF. The chain combines TRBV19 with TRBJ1-2, with D tentatively TRBD1 (5 bases). Germline V gene sequence: CDR1 LNHDA, CDR2 SQIVND (reference sequence). This CDR3 spans 14 amino acids. V lost 4 bases and J lost 1, with 10 bases in between.

This clone has only a few counts. The chain joins TRBV7-6 to TRBJ1-5; D remains ambiguous. Germline V CDR1 and CDR2: SGHVS, FNYEAQ. The CDR3 extends over 13 amino acids. The germline V and J ends were trimmed by 4 bases and 5 bases, with 9 bases remaining between them. CDR3 protein: CASSSQTDQPQHF. CDR3 bases: TGTGCCAGCAGCTCCCAGACGGATCAGCCCCAGCATTTT. The complete variable domain, with remaining parts taken from reference TRBV7-6 and TRBJ1-5, reads GAGVSQSPRYKVTKRGQDVALRCDPISGHVSLYWYRQALGQGPEFLTYFNYEAQQDKSGLPNDRFSAERPEGSISTLTIQRTEQRDSAMYRCASSSQTDQPQHFGDGTRLSIL.

The V gene is TRBV7-2, the J gene TRBJ2-3, with 9 bases matching TRBD2. The length of the CDR3 is 13 residues. Germline V gives CDR1 SGHTA, CDR2 FQGNSA. V lost 6 bases to trimming and J lost 8 bases; unmatched junction nucleotides: 6. CDR3 coding DNA: TGTGCCAGCAGTAGTAGCGGGAGTGGTACGCAGTATTTT. It yields the protein CASSSSGSGTQYF.

About this clone itself: One end of the junction varies from germline; a read error may be responsible. The genes are TRBV7-7 and TRBJ2-5; D gene unclear. This CDR3 region has 13 residues. CDR1 and CDR2 from the germline V gene are SSHAT and FNYEAQ (reference sequence). The CDR3 sequence: CASSLGGFETQYF. The CDR3 DNA reads TGTGCTAGCAGCTTAGGTGGTTTTGAGACCCAGTACTTC. Complete variable domain (other parts from reference TRBV7-7 and TRBJ2-5): GAGVSQSPRYKVTKRGQDVTLRCDPISSHATLYWYQQALGQGPEFLTYFNYEAQPDKSGLPSDRFSAERPEGSISTLTIQRTEQRDSAMYRCASSLGGFETQYFGPGTRLLVL.

The CDR3 region has the DNA TGTGCCAGCACCACTGGGACCGTCCAAGAGACCCAGTACTTC. Translating it yields CASTTGTVQETQYF. J is TRBJ2-5 and V is TRBV21-1. TRBV21-1 is flagged as a pseudogene. This CDR3 region has 14 residues.

The V call is TRBV19, the J call TRBJ2-1, with 13 bases lining up with TRBD2. The germline V gene encodes CDR1 LNHDA and CDR2 SQIVND (reference sequence). With 3 bases clipped from V and 12 bases from J, the junction kept 8 bases outside the gene matches. The CDR3 totals 15 residues. The CDR3 reads CASSMSSGLAGLQFF. The CDR3 nucleotides read TGTGCCAGTAGTATGTCCTCGGGACTAGCGGGACTGCAGTTCTTC. Based on the CDR3 plus reference TRBV19 and TRBJ2-1, the full variable domain is DGGITQSPKYLFRKEGQNVTLSCEQNLNHDAMYWYRQDPGQGLRLIYYSQIVNDFQKGDIAEGYSVSREKKESFPLTVTSAQKNPTAFYLCASSMSSGLAGLQFFGPGTRLTVL.

The chain links TRBV24-1 to TRBJ2-1, with a tentative D call TRBD1 (5 bases). Trimming left V 4 bases short and J 8 bases short, with 11 bases between. Germline V gene sequence: CDR1 KGHDR, CDR2 SFDVKD. This CDR3 is built from 13 residues. CDR3: CATSDAGHYEQFF. For the CDR3, the DNA is TGTGCCACCAGTGACGCAGGGCACTATGAGCAGTTCTTC.

The genes are TRBV9 and TRBJ2-1; the match to TRBD2 covers 13 bases. The ends lost 2 bases at V and 13 bases at J; junction bases unmatched: 9. Per the germline V gene, CDR1 is SGDLS and CDR2 is YYNGEE. CDR3 length: 15 residues. In DNA, the CDR3 is TGTGCCAGCAGCGTCACAGGACTAGCGGGAGCCTCTCAGTTCTTC. Translating gives CASSVTGLAGASQFF.

The rearrangement uses TRBV5-1 and TRBJ2-3, with TRBD1 matching 11 bases. V shed 0 bases, J shed 6 bases, and the junction held 0 bases outside the gene matches. Germline-derived CDR1 and CDR2 are SGHRS and YFSETQ. The CDR3 consists of 14 residues. The CDR3 DNA sequence: TGCGCCAGCAGCTTGGGGGACAGGGGGGATACGCAGTATTTT. This encodes CASSLGDRGDTQYF.

The V gene is TRBV10-3, the J gene TRBJ1-4, with 7 bases matching TRBD1. The V gene end was trimmed by 3 bases and the J gene end by 5 bases; junction bases not matched to a gene: 12. The CDR3 has 17 amino acids. Germline CDR1 and CDR2: ENHRY and SYGVKD. Here the CDR3 DNA reads TGTGCCATCAGTGATGGCTTCGGACAGGATACGAATGAAAAACTGTTTTTT. Translation: CAISDGFGQDTNEKLFF.

In this sample, this clone turned up a few times. The chain carries TRBV19 and TRBJ1-1, with D perhaps matching TRBD1 (6 bases). Trimming shortened V by 3 bases and J by 4 bases, and 9 bases separated the two germline ends. This CDR3 region has 13 residues. Per the germline V gene, CDR1 is LNHDA and CDR2 is SQIVND (reference sequence). CDR3 nucleotides: TGTGCCAGTAGTATTGAGGGGGTCACTGAAGCTTTCTTT. This encodes CASSIEGVTEAFF.